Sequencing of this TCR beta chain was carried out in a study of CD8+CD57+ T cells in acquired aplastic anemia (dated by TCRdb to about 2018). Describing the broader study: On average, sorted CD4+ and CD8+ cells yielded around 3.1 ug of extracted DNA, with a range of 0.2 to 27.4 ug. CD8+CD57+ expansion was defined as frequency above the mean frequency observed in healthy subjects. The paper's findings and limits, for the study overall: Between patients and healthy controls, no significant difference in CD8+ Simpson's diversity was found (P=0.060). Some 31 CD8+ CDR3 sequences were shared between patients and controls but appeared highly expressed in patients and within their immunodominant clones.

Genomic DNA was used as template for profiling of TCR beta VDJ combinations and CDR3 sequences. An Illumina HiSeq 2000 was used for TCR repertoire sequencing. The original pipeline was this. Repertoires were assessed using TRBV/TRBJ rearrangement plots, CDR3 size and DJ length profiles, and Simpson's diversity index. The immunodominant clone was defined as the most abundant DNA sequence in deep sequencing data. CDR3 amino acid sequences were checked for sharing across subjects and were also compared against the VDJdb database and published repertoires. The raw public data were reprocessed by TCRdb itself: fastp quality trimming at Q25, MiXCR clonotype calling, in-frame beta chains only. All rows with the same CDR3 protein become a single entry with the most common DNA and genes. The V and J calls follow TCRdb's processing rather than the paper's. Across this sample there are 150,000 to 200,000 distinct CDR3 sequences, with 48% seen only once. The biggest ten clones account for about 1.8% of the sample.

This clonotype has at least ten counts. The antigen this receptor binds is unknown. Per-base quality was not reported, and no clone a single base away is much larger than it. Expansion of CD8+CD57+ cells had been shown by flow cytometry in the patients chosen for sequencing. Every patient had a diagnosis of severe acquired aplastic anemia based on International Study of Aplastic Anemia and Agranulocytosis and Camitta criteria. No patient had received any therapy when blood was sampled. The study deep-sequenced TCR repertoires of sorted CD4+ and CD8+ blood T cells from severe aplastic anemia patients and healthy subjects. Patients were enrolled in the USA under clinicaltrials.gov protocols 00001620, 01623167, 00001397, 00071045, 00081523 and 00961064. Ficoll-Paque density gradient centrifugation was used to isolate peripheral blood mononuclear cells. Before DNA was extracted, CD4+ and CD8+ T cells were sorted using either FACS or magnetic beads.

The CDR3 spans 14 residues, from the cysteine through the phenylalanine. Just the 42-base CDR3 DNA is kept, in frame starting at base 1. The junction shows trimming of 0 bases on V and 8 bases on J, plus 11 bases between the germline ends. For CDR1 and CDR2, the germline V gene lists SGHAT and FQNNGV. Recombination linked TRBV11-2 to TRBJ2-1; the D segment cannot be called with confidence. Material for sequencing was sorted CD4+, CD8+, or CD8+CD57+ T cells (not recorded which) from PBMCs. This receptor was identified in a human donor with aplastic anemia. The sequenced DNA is TGTGCCAGCAGCTTAGAATGGGCTACGTATGAGCAGTTCTTC. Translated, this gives CASSLEWATYEQFF.